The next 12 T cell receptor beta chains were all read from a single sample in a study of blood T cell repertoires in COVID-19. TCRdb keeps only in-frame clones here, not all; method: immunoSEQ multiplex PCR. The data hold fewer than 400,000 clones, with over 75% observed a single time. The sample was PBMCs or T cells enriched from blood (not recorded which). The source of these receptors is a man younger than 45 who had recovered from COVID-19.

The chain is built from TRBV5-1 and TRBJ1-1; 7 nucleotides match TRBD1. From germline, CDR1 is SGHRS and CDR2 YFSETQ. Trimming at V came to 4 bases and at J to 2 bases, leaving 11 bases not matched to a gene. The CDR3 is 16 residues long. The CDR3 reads CASSPTGFSANTEAFF. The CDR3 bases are TGCGCCAGCAGCCCGACAGGGTTTTCGGCCAACACTGAAGCTTTCTTT.

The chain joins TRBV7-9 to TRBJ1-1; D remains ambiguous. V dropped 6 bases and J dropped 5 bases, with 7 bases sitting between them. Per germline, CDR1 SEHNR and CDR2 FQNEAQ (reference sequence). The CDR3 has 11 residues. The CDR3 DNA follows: TGTGCCAGCAGGGAGGCAACTGAAGCTTTCTTT. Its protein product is CASREATEAFF.

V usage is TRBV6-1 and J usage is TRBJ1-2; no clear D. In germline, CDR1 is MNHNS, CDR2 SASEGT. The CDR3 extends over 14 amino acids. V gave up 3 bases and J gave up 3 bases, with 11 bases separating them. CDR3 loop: CASSEAQVDYGYTF. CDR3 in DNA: TGTGCCAGCAGTGAGGCGCAGGTCGACTATGGCTACACCTTC.

The CDR3 DNA sequence: TGTGCCAGCAGCCAAGAGCCGGGGGGGGGCGCCACCGGGGAGCTGTTTTTT. It yields the protein CASSQEPGGGATGELFF. This chain uses TRBV3-1 (or the pseudogene TRBV3-2) with TRBJ2-2; the match to TRBD2 covers 8 bases. Germline CDR1 is LGHDT and CDR2 is YNNKEL (reference sequence). V gave up 0 bases and J gave up 4 bases; unmatched junction bases: 7. The CDR3 contains 17 residues.

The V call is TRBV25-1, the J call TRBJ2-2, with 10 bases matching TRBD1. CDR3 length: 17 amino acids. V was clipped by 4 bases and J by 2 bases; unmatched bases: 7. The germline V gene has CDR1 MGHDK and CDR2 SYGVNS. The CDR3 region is CASSGMRDRGNTGELFF. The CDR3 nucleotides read TGTGCCAGCAGTGGGATGAGGGACAGGGGAAACACCGGGGAGCTGTTTTTT. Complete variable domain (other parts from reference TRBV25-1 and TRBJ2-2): EADIYQTPRYLVIGTGKKITLECSQTMGHDKMYWYQQDPGMELHLIHYSYGVNSTEKGDLSSESTVSRIRTEHFPLTLESARPSHTSQYLCASSGMRDRGNTGELFFGEGSRLTVL.

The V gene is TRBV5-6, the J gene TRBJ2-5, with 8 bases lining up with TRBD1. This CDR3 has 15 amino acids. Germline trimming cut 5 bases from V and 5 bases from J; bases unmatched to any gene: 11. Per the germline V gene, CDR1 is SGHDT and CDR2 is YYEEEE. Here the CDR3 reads CASSQTGGTRETQYF. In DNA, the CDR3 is TGTGCCAGCAGTCAAACAGGGGGGACTCGTGAGACCCAGTACTTC.

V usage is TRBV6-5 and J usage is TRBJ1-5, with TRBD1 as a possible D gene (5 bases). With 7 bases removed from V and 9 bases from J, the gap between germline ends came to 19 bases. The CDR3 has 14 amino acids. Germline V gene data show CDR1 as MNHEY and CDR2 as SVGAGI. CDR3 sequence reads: CASKPDTLVGPQHF. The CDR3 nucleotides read TGTGCCAGCAAGCCGGACACGCTAGTTGGGCCCCAGCATTTT.

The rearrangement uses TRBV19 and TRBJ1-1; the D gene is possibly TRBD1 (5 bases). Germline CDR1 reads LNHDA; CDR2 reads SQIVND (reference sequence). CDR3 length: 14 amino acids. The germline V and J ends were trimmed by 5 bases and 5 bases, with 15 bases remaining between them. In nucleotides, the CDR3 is TGTGCCAGTAGTGCTGGGACTAGGAGGACTGAAGCTTTCTTT. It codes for CASSAGTRRTEAFF.

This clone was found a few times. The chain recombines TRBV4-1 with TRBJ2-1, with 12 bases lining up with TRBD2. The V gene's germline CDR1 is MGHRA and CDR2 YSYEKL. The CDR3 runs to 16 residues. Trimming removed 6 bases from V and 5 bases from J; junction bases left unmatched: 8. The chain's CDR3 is CASSHPRTSGDNEQFF. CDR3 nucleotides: TGCGCCAGCAGTCACCCTCGGACTAGCGGGGACAATGAGCAGTTCTTC.

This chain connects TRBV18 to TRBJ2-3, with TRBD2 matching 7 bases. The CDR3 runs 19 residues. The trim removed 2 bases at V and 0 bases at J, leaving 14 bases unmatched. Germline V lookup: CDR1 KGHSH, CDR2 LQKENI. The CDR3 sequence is CASSPIWSSGTPSTDTQYF. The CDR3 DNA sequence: TGTGCCAGCTCACCAATATGGTCTAGCGGCACGCCCAGCACAGATACGCAGTATTTT. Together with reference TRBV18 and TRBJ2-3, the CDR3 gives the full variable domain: NAGVMQNPRHLVRRRGQEARLRCSPMKGHSHVYWYRQLPEEGLKFMVYLQKENIIDESGMPKERFSAEFPKEGPSILRIQQVVRGDSAAYFCASSPIWSSGTPSTDTQYFGPGTRLTVL.

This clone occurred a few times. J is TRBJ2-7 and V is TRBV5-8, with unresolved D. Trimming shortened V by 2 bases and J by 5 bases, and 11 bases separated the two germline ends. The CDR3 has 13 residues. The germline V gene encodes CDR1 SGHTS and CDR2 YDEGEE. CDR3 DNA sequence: TGTGCCAGCAGCTTCGGTTTTTCCGACGAGCAGTACTTC. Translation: CASSFGFSDEQYF. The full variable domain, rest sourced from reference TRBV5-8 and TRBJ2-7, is EAGVTQSPTHLIKTRGQQATLRCSPISGHTSVYWYQQALGLGLQFLLWYDEGEERNRGNFPPRFSGRQFPNYSSELNVNALELEDSALYLCASSFGFSDEQYFGPGTRLTVT.

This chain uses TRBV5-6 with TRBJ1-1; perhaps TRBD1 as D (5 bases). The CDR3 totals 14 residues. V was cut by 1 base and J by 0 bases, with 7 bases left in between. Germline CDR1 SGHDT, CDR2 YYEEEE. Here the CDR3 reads CASSLTGVNTEAFF. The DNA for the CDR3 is TGTGCCAGCAGCTTGACGGGGGTGAACACTGAAGCTTTCTTT.